This T cell receptor beta chain was captured in a study of shared clonotypes between healthy human individuals. This clone has just one count. Repertoires were generated with immunoSEQ multiplex PCR, while TCRdb's copy carries only in-frame clones and drops some. The table shows some 490,000 clones, with approximately 84% occurring only once. Germline values: CDR1 MNHEY, CDR2 SMNVEV (reference sequence). The CDR3 runs to 15 residues. Trimming pared 2 bases from V and 8 bases from J, leaving 15 bases between. The material sequenced was PBMCs. The chain carries TRBV27 and TRBJ1-4; D unclear. The sequence was collected from a woman between 40 and 50 years old in good health. Some clones in this sample may be carry-over from other donors' samples. CDR3 coding DNA: TGTGCCAGCAGTTTAGGCAGTAGGACGGGGGAAAAACTGTTTTTT. This encodes CASSLGSRTGEKLFF.